This is a list of T cell receptor beta chains from one sample in a study of CD8 T cells in Susac syndrome. TCRdb called the immunoSEQ multiplex PCR reads again in MiXCR, with one record for every CDR3 protein. Of 160,000 or so distinct CDR3 sequences detected, 94% appear once; the ten largest clones hold 0.12%. Sequenced input: CD4+ T cells from PBMCs. These receptors all stem from a human donor with Susac syndrome. CDR3s include the opening cysteine and the closing phenylalanine or tryptophan. A D gene is named only where the DNA matches it firmly. Part of the rows lack a size; the others show once, few, many or a class for expanded clones.

NA	TRBV5-1	NA	TRBJ1-5	CASSLDGVGNQPQHF	TGCGCCAGCAGCCTGGATGGGGTTGGCAATCAGCCCCAGCATTTT
few	TRBV18	NA	TRBJ2-2	CASSPVNTGELFF	TGTGCCAGCTCACCAGTGAACACCGGGGAGCTGTTTTTT
NA	TRBV6-4	NA	TRBJ2-1	CASLLDSRHNEQFF	TGTGCCAGCCTGTTGGACAGCCGGCACAATGAGCAGTTCTTC
NA	TRBV15	NA	TRBJ2-5	CATSKTPGSQETQYF	TGTGCCACCAGCAAGACCCCAGGGAGTCAAGAGACCCAGTACTTC
NA	TRBV7-2	NA	TRBJ2-7	CASSLVGKRAYEQYF	TGTGCCAGCAGCTTAGTAGGGAAGAGAGCCTACGAGCAGTACTTC
NA	TRBV6-5	NA	TRBJ2-1	CASRSSLGAEDEQFF	TGTGCCAGCAGGTCCAGTCTCGGGGCAGAGGATGAGCAGTTCTTC
NA	TRBV12-3/TRBV12-4	NA	TRBJ1-2	CASSSRDGDIYGYTF	TGTGCCAGCAGTTCCCGGGACGGAGACATCTATGGCTACACCTTC
once	TRBV4-1	TRBD1	TRBJ1-1	CASSPRTGGRNTEAFF	TGCGCCAGCAGCCCTCGGACAGGGGGCCGGAACACTGAAGCTTTCTTT
NA	TRBV9	NA	TRBJ2-5	CASSVSEKGSETQYF	TGTGCCAGCAGCGTAAGTGAGAAGGGGTCAGAGACCCAGTACTTC
NA	TRBV12-3/TRBV12-4	NA	TRBJ1-4	CASRSGTRPWEKLFF	TGTGCCAGCCGGTCTGGGACTAGGCCTTGGGAAAAACTGTTTTTT
NA	TRBV9	NA	TRBJ1-2	CASSLSGGGYTF	TGTGCCAGCAGCCTATCGGGGGGTGGCTACACCTTC
NA	TRBV5-6	TRBD1	TRBJ1-6	CASSPSNGQGISYNSPLHF	TGTGCCAGCAGCCCTTCGAACGGACAGGGGATCTCCTATAATTCACCCCTCCACTTT
NA	TRBV5-1	NA	TRBJ1-6	CASSYGDTHEEDNSPLHF	TGCGCCAGCAGCTATGGGGACACACATGAAGAGGATAATTCACCCCTCCACTTT
NA	TRBV9	NA	TRBJ2-5	CASSPLLGVETQYF	TGTGCCAGCAGCCCCCTTCTAGGGGTAGAGACCCAGTACTTC
NA	TRBV7-9	TRBD1	TRBJ2-5	CASSLPTGDETQYF	TGTGCCAGCAGCTTACCGACAGGGGACGAGACCCAGTACTTC
NA	TRBV7-9	NA	TRBJ1-2	CASRKTGGGDGYTF	TGTGCCAGCAGGAAAACCGGGGGGGGAGATGGCTACACCTTC